The rows below give T cell receptor beta chains drawn from one sample of a study of cytomegalovirus exposure and HLA in healthy donors. Sequencing was performed with immunoSEQ multiplex PCR; in TCRdb, only in-frame clones are kept and a portion is missing. The sample has 85,000 to 100,000 clones, 60% to 85% seen once. Sequenced: PBMCs. These receptors came from a man aged 45-65 years in good health and CMV-seropositive. CDR3s include the opening cysteine and the closing phenylalanine or tryptophan. The order of the fields is clone size, V gene, J gene, D gene, CDR3 DNA, CDR3 protein. The D gene is left open where the match is weak. Clone size, where shown, is once, few, many, or a class for clones that have expanded.

>NA|TRBV7-9|TRBJ2-7|TRBD1
TGTGCCAGCAGCTTCATTCAGACAGGGTATTCCTACGAGCAGTACTTC
CASSFIQTGYSYEQYF
>few|TRBV9|TRBJ2-1|TRBD2
TGTGCCAGCAGCGGGGGGGGAAATGAGCAGTTCTTC
CASSGGGNEQFF
>NA|TRBV18|TRBJ2-5|TRBD2
TGTGCCAGCTCACCAAGTCGGACTAGCGGAGAGACCCAGTACTTC
CASSPSRTSGETQYF
>once|TRBV19|TRBJ1-1|NA
TGTGCCAGTAGTATACAGGGGAGTAGTACTGAAGCTTTCTTT
CASSIQGSSTEAFF
>NA|TRBV5-6|TRBJ2-7|TRBD1
TGTGCCAGCAGTTTAAAGGGAGGACAGGGGAGGTATGAGCAGTACTTC
CASSLKGGQGRYEQYF
>NA|TRBV28|TRBJ2-7|TRBD1
TGTGCCAGCAGTTCACAGGGGGCGAGTAGTGACGAGCAGTACTTC
CASSSQGASSDEQYF
>few|TRBV2|TRBJ2-3|TRBD2
TGTGCCAGCAGTGTCCCCAGCGGGGGGCAAACTAGCACAGATACGCAGTATTTT
CASSVPSGGQTSTDTQYF
>NA|TRBV7-8|TRBJ1-1|NA
TGTGCCAGCATTGGGGGAGGCATGAACACTGAAGCTTTCTTT
CASIGGGMNTEAFF
>NA|TRBV27|TRBJ1-6|NA
TGTGCCAGCAGTTTATCAGAGTTTAATTCACCCCTCCACTTT
CASSLSEFNSPLHF
>NA|TRBV9|TRBJ1-3|NA
TGTGCCAGCAGCGAAACAGGGACAGGAAACACCATATATTTT
CASSETGTGNTIYF
>NA|TRBV2|TRBJ1-2|TRBD1
TGTGCCAGCAGTCAAGCAGGGACAGCACATGGCTACACCTTC
CASSQAGTAHGYTF
>NA|TRBV30|TRBJ1-4|TRBD1
TGTGCCTCCATAGAAGCTGACAGGGGCTTTGAAAAACTGTTTTTT
CASIEADRGFEKLFF
>NA|TRBV7-2|TRBJ1-5|NA
TGTGCCAGCAGCTTAGCGGTAGCGGGATATAATGGCAATCAGCCCCAGCATTTT
CASSLAVAGYNGNQPQHF
>NA|TRBV9|TRBJ1-3|TRBD1
TGTGCCAGCAGCCCTGGGACAGGGGGGACCTCTGGAAACACCATATATTTT
CASSPGTGGTSGNTIYF
>NA|TRBV6-1|TRBJ2-7|NA
TGTGCCAGCAGTGAAGGCCAGGGGACCTACGAGCAGTACTTC
CASSEGQGTYEQYF
>NA|TRBV30|TRBJ1-2|NA
TGTGCCTGGACGGACGAGGGAACAAGTGGCTACACCTTC
CAWTDEGTSGYTF
>NA|TRBV2|TRBJ1-5|TRBD1
TGTGCCAGCAGTTCAAACGGACAGGGTAATCAGCCCCAGCATTTT
CASSSNGQGNQPQHF
>NA|TRBV4-2|TRBJ2-3|TRBD2
TGTGCCAGCAGCCAAGTAGTGACGGGGGGGCCAGATACGCAGTATTTT
CASSQVVTGGPDTQYF
>once|TRBV7-2|TRBJ1-1|NA
TGTGCCAGCAGCTTGGACAGGAACACTGAAGCTTTCTTT
CASSLDRNTEAFF
>NA|TRBV5-6|TRBJ1-1|NA
TGTGCCAGCAGCCGGGATCTTATGAACACTGAAGCTTTCTTT
CASSRDLMNTEAFF
>once|TRBV15|TRBJ2-2|NA
TGTGCCACCAGCAGAGATGTGGGCAGGGCTGCCGGGGAGCTGTTTTTT
CATSRDVGRAAGELFF
>few|TRBV11-3|TRBJ1-1|NA
TGTGCCAGCAGCTTAGGGGGAGACCGGAACACTGAAGCTTTCTTT
CASSLGGDRNTEAFF